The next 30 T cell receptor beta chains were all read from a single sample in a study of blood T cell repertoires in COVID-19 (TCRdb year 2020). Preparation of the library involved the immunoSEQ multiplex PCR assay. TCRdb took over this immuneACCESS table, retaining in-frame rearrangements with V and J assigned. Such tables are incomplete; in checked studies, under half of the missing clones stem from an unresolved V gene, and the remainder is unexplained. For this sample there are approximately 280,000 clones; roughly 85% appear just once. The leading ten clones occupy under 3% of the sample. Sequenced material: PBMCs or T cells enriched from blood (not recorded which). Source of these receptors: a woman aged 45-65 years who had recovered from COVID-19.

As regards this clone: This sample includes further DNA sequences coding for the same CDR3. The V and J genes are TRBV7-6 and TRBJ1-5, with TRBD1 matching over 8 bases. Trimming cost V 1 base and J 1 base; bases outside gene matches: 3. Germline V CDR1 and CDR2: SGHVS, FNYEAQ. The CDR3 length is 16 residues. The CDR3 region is CASSLEPGGSNQPQHF. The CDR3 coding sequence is TGTGCCAGCAGCTTAGAGCCAGGGGGCAGCAATCAGCCCCAGCATTTT.

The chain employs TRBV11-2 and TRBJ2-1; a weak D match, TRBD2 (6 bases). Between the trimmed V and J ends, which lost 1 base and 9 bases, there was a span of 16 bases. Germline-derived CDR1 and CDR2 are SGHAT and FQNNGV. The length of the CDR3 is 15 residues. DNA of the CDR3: TGTGCCAGCAGCTTAGCGGGAGTTTTATCTAGTGAGCAGTTCTTC. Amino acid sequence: CASSLAGVLSSEQFF. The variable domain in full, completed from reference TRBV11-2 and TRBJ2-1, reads EAGVAQSPRYKIIEKRQSVAFWCNPISGHATLYWYQQILGQGPKLLIQFQNNGVVDDSQLPKDRFSAERLKGVDSTLKIQPAKLEDSAVYLCASSLAGVLSSEQFFGPGTRLTVL.

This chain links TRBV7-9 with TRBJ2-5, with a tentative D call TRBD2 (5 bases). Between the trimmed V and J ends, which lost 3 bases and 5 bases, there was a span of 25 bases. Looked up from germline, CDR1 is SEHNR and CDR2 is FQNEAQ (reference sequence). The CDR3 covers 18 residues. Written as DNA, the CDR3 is TGTGCCAGCAGCTTTCTCAGGCGACCCGGGATCTCCGTCGAGACCCAGTACTTC. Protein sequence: CASSFLRRPGISVETQYF.

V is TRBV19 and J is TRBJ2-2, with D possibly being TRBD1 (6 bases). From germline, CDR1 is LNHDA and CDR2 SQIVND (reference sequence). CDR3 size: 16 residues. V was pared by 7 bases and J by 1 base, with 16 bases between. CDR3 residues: CASMDPLQGNTGELFF. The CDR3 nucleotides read TGTGCCAGTATGGACCCTTTACAGGGGAACACCGGGGAGCTGTTTTTT.

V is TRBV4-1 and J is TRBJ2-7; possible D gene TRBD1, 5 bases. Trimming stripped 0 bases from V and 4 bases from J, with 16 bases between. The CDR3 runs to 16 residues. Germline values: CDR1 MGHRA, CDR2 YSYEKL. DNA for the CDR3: TGCGCCAGCAGCCAAGAAGGTTCGGCAGGGAAGTACGAGCAGTACTTC. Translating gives CASSQEGSAGKYEQYF.

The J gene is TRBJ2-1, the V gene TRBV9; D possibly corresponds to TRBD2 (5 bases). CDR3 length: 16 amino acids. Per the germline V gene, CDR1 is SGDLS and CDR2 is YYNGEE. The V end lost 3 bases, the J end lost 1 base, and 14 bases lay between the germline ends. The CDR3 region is CASSADVRGSYNEQFF. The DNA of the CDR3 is TGTGCCAGCAGCGCGGATGTTCGGGGTTCCTACAATGAGCAGTTCTTC.

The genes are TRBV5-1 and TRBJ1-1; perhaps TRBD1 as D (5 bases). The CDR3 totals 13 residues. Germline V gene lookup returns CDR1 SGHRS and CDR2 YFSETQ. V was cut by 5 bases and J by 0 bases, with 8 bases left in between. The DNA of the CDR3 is TGCGCCAGCAGAGGACAAGTGAACACTGAAGCTTTCTTT. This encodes CASRGQVNTEAFF.

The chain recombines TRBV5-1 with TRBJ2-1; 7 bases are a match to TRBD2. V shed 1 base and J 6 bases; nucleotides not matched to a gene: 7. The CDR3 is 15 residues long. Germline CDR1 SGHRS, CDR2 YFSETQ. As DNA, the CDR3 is TGCGCCAGCAGCTTGTTCCTAGCGGCTGGCAATGAGCAGTTCTTC. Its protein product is CASSLFLAAGNEQFF.

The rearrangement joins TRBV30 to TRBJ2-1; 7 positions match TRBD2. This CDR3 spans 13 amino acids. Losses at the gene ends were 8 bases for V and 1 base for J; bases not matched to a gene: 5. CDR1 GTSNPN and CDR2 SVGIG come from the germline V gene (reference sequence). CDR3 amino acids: CALDGGSYNEQFF. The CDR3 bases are TGTGCCCTGGACGGGGGGTCCTACAATGAGCAGTTCTTC. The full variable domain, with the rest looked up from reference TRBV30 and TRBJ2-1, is SQTIHQWPATLVQPVGSPLSLECTVEGTSNPNLYWYRQAAGRGLQLLFYSVGIGQISSEVPQNLSASRPQDRQFILSSKKLLLSDSGFYLCALDGGSYNEQFFGPGTRLTVL.

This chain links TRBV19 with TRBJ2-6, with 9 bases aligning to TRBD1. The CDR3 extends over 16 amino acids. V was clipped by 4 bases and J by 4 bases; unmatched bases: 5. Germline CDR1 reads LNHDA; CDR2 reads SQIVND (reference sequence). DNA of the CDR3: TGTGCCAGTAGTACACAGGGGGCGCGGGGGGCCAACGTCCTGACTTTC. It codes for CASSTQGARGANVLTF.

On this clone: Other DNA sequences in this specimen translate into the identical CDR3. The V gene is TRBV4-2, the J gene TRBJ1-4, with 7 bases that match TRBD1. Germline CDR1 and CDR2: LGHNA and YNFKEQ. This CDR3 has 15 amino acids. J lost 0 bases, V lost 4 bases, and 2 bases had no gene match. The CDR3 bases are TGTGCCAGCAGCCGAGGGACAGCAACTAATGAAAAACTGTTTTTT. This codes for CASSRGTATNEKLFF.

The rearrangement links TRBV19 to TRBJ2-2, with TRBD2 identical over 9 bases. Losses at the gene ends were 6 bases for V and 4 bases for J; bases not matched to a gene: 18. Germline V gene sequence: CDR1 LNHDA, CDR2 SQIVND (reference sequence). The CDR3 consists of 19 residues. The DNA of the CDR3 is TGTGCCAGTAGAGGTGTAGGGTCTAGCGGGGCCCGGGGCACCGGGGAGCTGTTTTTT. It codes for CASRGVGSSGARGTGELFF.

CDR3 region: CASSNLGENEQFF. The DNA of the CDR3 is TGTGCCAGCTCCAACCTAGGGGAAAATGAGCAGTTCTTC. This chain connects TRBV18 to TRBJ2-1; perhaps TRBD1 as D (5 bases). Trimming removed 6 bases from V and 7 bases from J, with 13 bases in between. The V gene's germline CDR1 is KGHSH and CDR2 LQKENI. CDR3 length equals 13 residues.

The CDR3 DNA reads TGTGCCAGCCGCCCCCTAGCGGGCTCCTACGAGCAGTACTTC. It is translated as CASRPLAGSYEQYF. The chain has TRBV19 and TRBJ2-7; 8 bases align to TRBD2. J gave up 0 bases and V 9 bases, and 7 bases lay outside the gene matches. The CDR3 runs 14 residues. Germline CDR1 is LNHDA and CDR2 is SQIVND (reference sequence).

CDR3 residues: CASSLESAVWETQYF. The CDR3 DNA reads as TGTGCCAGCAGCTTGGAATCGGCGGTTTGGGAGACCCAGTACTTC. The chain joins TRBV5-6 to TRBJ2-5; D remains unclear. V lost 0 bases and J lost 5, with 14 bases in between. The germline V gene encodes CDR1 SGHDT and CDR2 YYEEEE. CDR3 length equals 15 residues. The full variable domain, with the rest looked up from reference TRBV5-6 and TRBJ2-5, is DAGVTQSPTHLIKTRGQQVTLRCSPKSGHDTVSWYQQALGQGPQFIFQYYEEEERQRGNFPDRFSGHQFPNYSSELNVNALLLGDSALYLCASSLESAVWETQYFGPGTRLLVL.

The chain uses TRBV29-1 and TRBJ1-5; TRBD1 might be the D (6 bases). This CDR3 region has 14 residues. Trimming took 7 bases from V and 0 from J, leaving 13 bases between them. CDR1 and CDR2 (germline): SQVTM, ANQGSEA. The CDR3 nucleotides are TGCAGCGCCAAAACAGGGTATAGCAATCAGCCCCAGCATTTT. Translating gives CSAKTGYSNQPQHF.

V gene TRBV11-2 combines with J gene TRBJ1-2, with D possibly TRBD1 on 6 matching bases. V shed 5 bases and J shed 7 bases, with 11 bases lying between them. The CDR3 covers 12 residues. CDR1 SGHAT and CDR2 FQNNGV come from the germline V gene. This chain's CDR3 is CASSDNRVGYTF. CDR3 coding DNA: TGTGCCAGCAGCGATAACAGGGTTGGCTACACCTTC.

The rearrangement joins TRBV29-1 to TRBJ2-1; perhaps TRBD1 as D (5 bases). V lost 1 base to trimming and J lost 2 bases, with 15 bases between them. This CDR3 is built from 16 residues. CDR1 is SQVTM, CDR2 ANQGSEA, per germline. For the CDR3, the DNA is TGCAGCGTTGAAGTAATAGGAAGGGGCGCCTACAATGAGCAGTTCTTC. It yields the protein CSVEVIGRGAYNEQFF.

The CDR3 DNA sequence: TGTGCCAGCAGTTTAGTCGGACAGGGGGGAGGCTACACCTTC. Translated: CASSLVGQGGGYTF. The V gene is TRBV28, the J gene TRBJ1-2; 10 bases map to TRBD1. The V and J ends lost 2 bases and 8 bases, in that order; junction bases with no gene match: 5. This CDR3 is 14 amino acids long. From germline, CDR1 is MDHEN and CDR2 SYDVKM.

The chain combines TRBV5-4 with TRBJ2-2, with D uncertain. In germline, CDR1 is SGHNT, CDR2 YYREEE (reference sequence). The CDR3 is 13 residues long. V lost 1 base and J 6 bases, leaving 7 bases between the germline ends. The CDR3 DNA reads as TGTGCCAGCAGCTTGAATTCCGCCGGGGAGCTGTTTTTT. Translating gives CASSLNSAGELFF.

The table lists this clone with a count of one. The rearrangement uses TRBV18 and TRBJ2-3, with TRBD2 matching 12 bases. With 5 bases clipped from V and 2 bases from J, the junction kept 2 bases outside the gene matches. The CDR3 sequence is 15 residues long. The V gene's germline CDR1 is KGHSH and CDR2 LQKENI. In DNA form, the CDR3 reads TGTGCCAGCTCAGCTAGCGGGGGGGCCACAGATACGCAGTATTTT. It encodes CASSASGGATDTQYF.

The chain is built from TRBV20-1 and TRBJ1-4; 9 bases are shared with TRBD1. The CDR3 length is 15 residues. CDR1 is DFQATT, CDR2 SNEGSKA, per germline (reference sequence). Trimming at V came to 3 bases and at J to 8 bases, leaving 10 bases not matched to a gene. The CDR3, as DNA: TGCAGTGCTAGTAAAGGGACAGGGCGCGAAGAAAAACTGTTTTTT. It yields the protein CSASKGTGREEKLFF.

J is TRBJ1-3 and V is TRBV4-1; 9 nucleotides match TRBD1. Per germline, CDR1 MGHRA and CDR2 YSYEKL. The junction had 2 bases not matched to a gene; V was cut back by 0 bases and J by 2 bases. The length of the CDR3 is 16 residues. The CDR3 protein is CASSQDYRGPGNTIYF. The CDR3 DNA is TGCGCCAGCAGCCAAGACTACAGGGGGCCTGGAAACACCATATATTTT.

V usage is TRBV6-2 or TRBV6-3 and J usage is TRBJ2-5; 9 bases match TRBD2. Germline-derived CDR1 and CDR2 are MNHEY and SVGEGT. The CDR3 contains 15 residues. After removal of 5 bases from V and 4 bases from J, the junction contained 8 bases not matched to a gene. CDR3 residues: CASSTPGLARETQYF. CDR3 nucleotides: TGTGCCAGCAGTACCCCCGGACTAGCGAGAGAGACCCAGTACTTC.

This chain's CDR3 is CASSKRTSGSTGGETQYF. The CDR3 DNA is TGTGCCAGCAGCAAGAGGACTAGCGGGAGCACGGGTGGAGAGACCCAGTACTTC. The V and J genes are TRBV7-8 and TRBJ2-5; TRBD2 matches 13 bases. The length of the CDR3 is 18 residues. Germline CDR1 reads SGHVS; CDR2 reads FQNEAQ. V lost 5 bases and J lost 4; bases outside the gene matches: 13.

The CDR3 is CSVGSGGRDYGYTF. The CDR3 DNA reads as TGCAGCGTTGGGTCCGGGGGAAGGGACTATGGCTACACCTTC. The rearrangement joins TRBV29-1 to TRBJ1-2, with D maybe TRBD1 (5 bases). The CDR3 spans 14 residues. V was trimmed by 4 bases and J by 3 bases, leaving 15 bases between them. CDR1 is SQVTM, CDR2 ANQGSEA, per germline.

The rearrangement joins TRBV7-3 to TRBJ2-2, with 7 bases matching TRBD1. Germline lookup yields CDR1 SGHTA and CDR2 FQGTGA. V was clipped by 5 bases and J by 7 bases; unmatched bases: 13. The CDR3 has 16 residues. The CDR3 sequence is CASSNRQGLRGGELFF. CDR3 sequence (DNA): TGTGCCAGCAGCAACAGACAGGGCCTTAGGGGCGGGGAGCTGTTTTTT.

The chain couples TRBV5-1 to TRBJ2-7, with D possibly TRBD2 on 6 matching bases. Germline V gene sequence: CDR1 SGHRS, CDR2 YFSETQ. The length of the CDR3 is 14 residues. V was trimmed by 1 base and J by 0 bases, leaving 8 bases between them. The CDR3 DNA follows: TGCGCCAGCAGCTTGTCGGGGGACTCCTACGAGCAGTACTTC. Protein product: CASSLSGDSYEQYF.

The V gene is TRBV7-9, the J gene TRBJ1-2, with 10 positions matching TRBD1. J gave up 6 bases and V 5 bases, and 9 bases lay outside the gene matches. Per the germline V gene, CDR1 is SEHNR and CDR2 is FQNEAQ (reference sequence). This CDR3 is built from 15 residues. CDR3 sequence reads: CASSPDRGQGNGYTF. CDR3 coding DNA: TGTGCCAGCAGCCCCGACAGGGGGCAAGGAAATGGCTACACCTTC.

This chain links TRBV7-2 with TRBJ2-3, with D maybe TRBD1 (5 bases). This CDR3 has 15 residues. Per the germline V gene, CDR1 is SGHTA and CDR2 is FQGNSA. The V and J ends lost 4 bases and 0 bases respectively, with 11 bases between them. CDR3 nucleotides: TGTGCCAGCAGCTATACAGGAAGGAGCACAGATACGCAGTATTTT. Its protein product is CASSYTGRSTDTQYF.